Sequencing of this T cell receptor (beta chain) was carried out in a study of CD8 T cells in ankylosing spondylitis. Findings and caveats of the study: Within ankylosing spondylitis blood, a TCR beta motif made up of roughly eight highly homologous variants appeared to be characteristic.

As to this clonotype: No antigen is known for it.

CDR1 is GTSNPN, CDR2 SVGIG, per germline (reference sequence). The CDR3 runs 15 residues. V was pared by 0 bases and J by 3 bases, with 11 bases between. Scientists made TCR beta libraries using quantitative 5'-RACE with molecular barcodes. TCRdb re-derived calls from the 5' RACE reads in MiXCR, one entry per CDR3 protein. Of roughly 220,000 distinct CDR3 sequences detected, over 9.5% appear once; the ten largest clones hold roughly a fifth. The clonotype originates from a male donor with ankylosing spondylitis or in good health (not recorded which). The rearrangement uses TRBV30 and TRBJ2-2; D is unresolved. The sample was blood, either unsorted or a sorted T cell fraction (not recorded which). The CDR3 region has the DNA TGTGCCTGGAGTGTACTGCCAGGAGACACCGGGGAGCTGTTTTTT. Protein: CAWSVLPGDTGELFF. The complete variable domain, with remaining parts taken from reference TRBV30 and TRBJ2-2, reads SQTIHQWPATLVQPVGSPLSLECTVEGTSNPNLYWYRQAAGRGLQLLFYSVGIGQISSEVPQNLSASRPQDRQFILSSKKLLLSDSGFYLCAWSVLPGDTGELFFGEGSRLTVL.